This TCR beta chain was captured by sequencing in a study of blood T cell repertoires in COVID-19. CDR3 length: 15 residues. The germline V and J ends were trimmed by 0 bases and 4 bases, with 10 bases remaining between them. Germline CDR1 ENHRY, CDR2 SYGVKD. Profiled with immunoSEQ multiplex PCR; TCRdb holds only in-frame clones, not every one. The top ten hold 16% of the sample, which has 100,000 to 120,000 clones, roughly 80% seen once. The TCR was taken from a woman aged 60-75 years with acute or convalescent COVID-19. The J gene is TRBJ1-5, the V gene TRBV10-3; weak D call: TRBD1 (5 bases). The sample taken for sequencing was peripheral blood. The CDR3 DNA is TGTGCCATCAGTGAGTCGACAGTGGGTAATCAGCCCCAGCATTTT. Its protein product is CAISESTVGNQPQHF.